This TCR beta chain was retrieved from a study of blood T cell repertoires in COVID-19. Germline values: CDR1 LNHDA, CDR2 SQIVND (reference sequence). The V gene end was trimmed by 6 bases and the J gene end by 7 bases; junction bases not matched to a gene: 14. This CDR3 contains 16 residues. Authors' processing steps: Scientists estimated how many nucleated cells there were by amplifying reference gene primers. Profiled with immunoSEQ multiplex PCR; TCRdb holds only in-frame clones, not every one. Clonal size and the V and J genes are those of that table, whereas D and trimming came from the DNA. The sample includes under 95,000 clones, roughly 86% of them seen just once.

The chain links TRBV19 to TRBJ1-5; 8 nucleotides match TRBD1. The clonotype comes from a woman aged 45-60 years with acute or convalescent COVID-19. The specimen was peripheral blood. The CDR3 DNA follows: TGTGCCAGTAGGACGGACAGGGCGGTCGATTACCAGCCCCAGCATTTT. Its protein product is CASRTDRAVDYQPQHF.